The rows below give T cell receptor beta chains drawn from one sample of a study of blood T cell repertoires in COVID-19. Libraries were prepared by immunoSEQ multiplex PCR; TCRdb keeps only in-frame clonotypes and omits some of them. The repertoire includes under 200,000 clones, nearly 90% of them detected once, and 20% to 25% sits in the top ten. The sequencing sample was made of peripheral blood. The receptors here all came from a man in his 60s with active or convalescent COVID-19. CDR3s leave out the opening cysteine and the closing phenylalanine or tryptophan. Fields, in order: D gene, J gene, CDR3 length, V gene, CDR3 protein. A D gene is named only where the DNA matches it firmly.

>NA|TRBJ2-7|11|TRBV3-1/TRBV3-2
ASSQGAGGAEY
>TRBD1|TRBJ2-1|12|TRBV2
ASRTGGVLDEQF
>TRBD1|TRBJ1-6|10|TRBV27
ASSTGGLPLH
>TRBD1|TRBJ2-7|13|TRBV3-1/TRBV3-2
ASSLEDRAGYEQY
>NA|TRBJ2-2|10|TRBV5-4
ASSSAGGELF
>TRBD1|TRBJ1-1|13|TRBV9
ASSVTGGRNTEAF
>TRBD2|TRBJ2-3|14|TRBV18
ASSPPGLAGGDTQY
>NA|TRBJ1-2|12|TRBV7-9
ASSPQTSSYGYT
>NA|TRBJ2-3|12|TRBV3-1/TRBV3-2
ASSQASAGDTQY
>NA|TRBJ1-6|15|TRBV27
ASSAGHPGSYNSPLH
>TRBD1|TRBJ1-3|17|TRBV7-9
ASSLVFGQGKISGNTIY
>TRBD2|TRBJ2-3|13|TRBV7-9
ASRRGLADTDTQY
>TRBD1|TRBJ1-1|16|TRBV9
ASSPPKGGQIMNTEAF
>NA|TRBJ1-2|11|TRBV7-8
ASSLAGDYGYT
>NA|TRBJ1-5|11|TRBV10-2
ASSESSGQPQH
>NA|TRBJ2-1|10|TRBV10-3
AISEVAGEQF
>TRBD1|TRBJ2-3|15|TRBV5-1
ASSLYGTGGIKDTQY
>TRBD1|TRBJ2-3|11|TRBV15
ATNQGAEDTQY
>TRBD1|TRBJ1-1|16|TRBV4-1
ASSRPTGGGLVNTEAF
>NA|TRBJ1-6|13|TRBV2
ASSEAGNYNSPLH
>NA|TRBJ1-2|11|TRBV12-3/TRBV12-4
ASSFQGNYGYT
>NA|TRBJ1-1|13|TRBV6-6
ASSYQGHWNTEAF
>NA|TRBJ2-1|11|TRBV2
ASSEEGWREQF
>NA|TRBJ1-5|12|TRBV7-9
ASSLGYSNQPQH
>TRBD1|TRBJ2-7|13|TRBV3-1/TRBV3-2
ASSRKKDRAYEQY
>NA|TRBJ1-3|11|TRBV6-6
ASSYSQRNTIY
>TRBD1|TRBJ1-2|11|TRBV5-1
ASSPGGGAGYT
>NA|TRBJ1-4|10|TRBV3-1/TRBV3-2
ASTQEREKLF
>NA|TRBJ1-6|16|TRBV12-5
ASGFRTDPIWPHSPLH
>TRBD1|TRBJ2-4|11|TRBV2
ASSRDSKNIQY
>TRBD1|TRBJ1-2|11|TRBV29-1
SVEDRSNYGYT
>NA|TRBJ2-1|9|TRBV12-3/TRBV12-4
ASSFGNEQF
>NA|TRBJ2-1|11|TRBV5-6
ASSLTRGNEQF
>NA|TRBJ2-7|14|TRBV28
ASSPAGEHNPYEQY
>TRBD1|TRBJ1-6|13|TRBV2
ASSSDRGHNSPLH
>NA|TRBJ2-7|11|TRBV5-6
ASSPGRVDEQY
>NA|TRBJ1-3|12|TRBV9
ASSLGDTINTIY
>TRBD1|TRBJ1-2|15|TRBV3-1/TRBV3-2
ASSQDQARQGNYGYT
>NA|TRBJ1-3|11|TRBV2
ASSYSLGNTIY
>NA|TRBJ2-2|12|TRBV5-5
ASSFGRDTGELF
>NA|TRBJ1-5|10|TRBV2
ASKGEGQPQH
>TRBD1|TRBJ1-2|12|TRBV12-5
ASGHGTGGLGYT
>NA|TRBJ2-1|12|TRBV5-1
ASSATGRDNEQF
>NA|TRBJ2-3|13|TRBV6-1
ASSEAAGRGDTQY
>NA|TRBJ1-5|13|TRBV5-8
ASSLIRASNQPQH
>NA|TRBJ1-5|15|TRBV5-6
ASSSWQSVVSNQPQH
>NA|TRBJ2-1|11|TRBV27
ASSLSGGYEQF
>TRBD2|TRBJ2-2|16|TRBV6-6
ASSPSTSGGRYTGELF
>NA|TRBJ1-3|15|TRBV5-1
ASSRTYFEGSGNTIY
>NA|TRBJ1-6|13|TRBV6-1
ASSESSGHNSPLH
>NA|TRBJ1-5|11|TRBV24-1
ATSRAGDQPQH
>NA|TRBJ2-5|12|TRBV7-9
ASSLHRRQETQY
>TRBD1|TRBJ2-6|18|TRBV3-1/TRBV3-2
ASSQDLDGTGGFGANVLT
>TRBD1|TRBJ2-7|13|TRBV4-1
ASSQEAGGLGEQY
>TRBD2|TRBJ2-3|16|TRBV4-1
ASSQVFGAGGLTDTQY
>TRBD1|TRBJ1-6|12|TRBV19
ASSPQGWNSPLH
>NA|TRBJ1-2|11|TRBV3-1/TRBV3-2
ASSHARGGGYT